The rows below give T cell receptor beta chains drawn from one sample of a study of blood T cells in healthy people across ages. MiXCR was run by TCRdb on the 5' RACE reads, yielding one entry per CDR3 protein. The table includes approximately 490,000 distinct CDR3 sequences, 24% detected once. This sample also appeared in a second study, on T cells of mothers and their children.

Material: blood. The receptors come from a boy aged 5-17 years in good health. The CDR3 runs from the conserved cysteine through the conserved F or W. Fields, in order: J gene, D gene, V gene, clone size, CDR3 protein, CDR3 DNA. A D gene is named only where the DNA matches it firmly. Clone size is shown for a subset of rows, as once, few, many or a class of expanded clone.

TRBJ1-2,TRBD1,TRBV5-1,NA,CASSPGQMSNYGYTF,TGCGCCAGCAGCCCGGGACAGATGTCTAACTATGGCTACACCTTC
TRBJ1-4,TRBD1,TRBV6-5,few,CASRNDRGGEKLFF,TGTGCCAGCAGAAACGACAGGGGGGGTGAAAAACTGTTTTTT
TRBJ2-3,NA,TRBV27,NA,CASSSRGGGLDTQYF,TGTGCCAGCAGTTCTCGCGGAGGGGGCCTTGATACGCAGTATTTT
TRBJ2-7,NA,TRBV20-1,few,CSARDEGHEQYF,TGCAGTGCTAGAGATGAAGGTCACGAGCAGTACTTC
TRBJ1-5,NA,TRBV5-1,NA,CASSLGGSGQPQHF,TGCGCCAGCAGCTTGGGGGGTTCGGGTCAGCCCCAGCATTTT
TRBJ1-2,NA,TRBV12-3/TRBV12-4,few,CASSQTQYGYTF,TGTGCCAGCAGTCAGACTCAATATGGCTACACCTTC
TRBJ1-2,NA,TRBV4-3,NA,CASSQETRGDYGYTF,TGCGCCAGCAGCCAAGAGACCAGGGGAGACTATGGCTACACCTTC
TRBJ2-1,TRBD1,TRBV4-3,few,CASSQVQGECNEQFF,TGCGCCAGCAGCCAAGTACAGGGGGAGTGCAATGAGCAGTTCTTC
TRBJ2-6,NA,TRBV7-9,NA,CASSQGKQTSGANVLTF,TGTGCCAGCAGCCAGGGGAAACAGACCTCTGGGGCCAACGTCCTGACTTTC
TRBJ2-3,TRBD2,TRBV5-6,NA,CASSFWTSGYTDTQYF,TGTGCCAGCAGCTTCTGGACTAGCGGTTATACAGATACGCAGTATTTT
TRBJ1-4,TRBD1,TRBV5-1,few,CASSLPAGGTNEKLFF,TGCGCCAGCAGCTTGCCGGCAGGGGGGACTAATGAAAAACTGTTTTTT
TRBJ1-4,TRBD1,TRBV28,NA,CASSFLGQGDSEKLFF,TGTGCCAGCAGTTTCCTAGGACAGGGCGACAGTGAAAAACTGTTTTTT
TRBJ2-7,NA,TRBV20-1,NA,CSAVTPRMGDEQYF,TGCAGTGCTGTGACCCCACGCATGGGGGACGAGCAGTACTTC
TRBJ1-2,NA,TRBV28,NA,CASSVTDYGYTF,TGTGCCAGCAGTGTAACAGACTATGGCTACACCTTC
TRBJ2-7,NA,TRBV27,NA,CASKQGYEQYF,TGTGCCAGCAAGCAGGGGTACGAGCAGTACTTC
TRBJ2-3,NA,TRBV28,NA,CASSYSVPTTDTQYF,TGTGCCAGCAGTTATTCCGTCCCGACCACAGATACGCAGTATTTT
TRBJ2-7,TRBD1,TRBV12-3/TRBV12-4,NA,CASTGQRAYEQYF,TGTGCCAGCACGGGACAGCGAGCCTACGAGCAGTACTTC
TRBJ2-1,NA,TRBV27,few,CASSGRTRNEQFF,TGTGCCAGCAGTGGTAGGACGAGGAATGAGCAGTTCTTC
TRBJ2-5,NA,TRBV28,NA,CATSSPGLGQETQYF,TGTGCCACCAGTTCCCCGGGACTGGGCCAAGAGACCCAGTACTTC
TRBJ1-4,NA,TRBV7-2,few,CASSLGAGLVEKLFF,TGTGCCAGCAGCTTAGGGGCAGGGCTGGTCGAAAAACTGTTTTTT
TRBJ2-4,TRBD1,TRBV4-3,NA,CASSQSTGRNIQYF,TGCGCCAGCAGCCAATCGACAGGGAGAAACATTCAGTACTTC
TRBJ2-1,NA,TRBV29-1,NA,CSVTWGAYNEQFF,TGCAGCGTCACCTGGGGGGCCTACAATGAGCAGTTCTTC
TRBJ2-7,NA,TRBV11-2,many,CASSSRGGYEQYF,TGTGCCAGCAGCTCTCGGGGAGGTTACGAGCAGTACTTC
TRBJ2-1,NA,TRBV6-5,NA,CASSYRATGEQFF,TGTGCCAGCAGTTACAGGGCCACGGGGGAGCAGTTCTTC
TRBJ1-1,NA,TRBV7-9,NA,CASSLEANEAFF,TGTGCCAGCAGCTTAGAGGCTAATGAAGCTTTCTTT
TRBJ2-5,NA,TRBV29-1,few,CSVESGSPYGQYF,TGCAGCGTTGAATCTGGGTCCCCCTACGGGCAGTACTTC
TRBJ1-5,NA,TRBV7-2,NA,CASSVASRASRNQPQHF,TGTGCCAGCAGCGTCGCTTCGAGGGCGTCACGCAATCAGCCCCAGCATTTT
TRBJ1-1,NA,TRBV23-1,NA,CASSQSIGPGTEASF,TGCGCCAGCAGTCAATCGATTGGACCCGGCACTGAAGCTTCCTTT
TRBJ2-7,TRBD1,TRBV4-1,few,CASSLTGTGVSYEQYF,TGCGCCAGCAGCCTGACCGGGACAGGGGTATCCTACGAGCAGTACTTC
TRBJ2-3,TRBD2,TRBV4-3,NA,CASSQDRGGLNTQYF,TGCGCCAGCAGCCAAGACCGGGGGGGCCTCAATACGCAGTATTTT
TRBJ2-7,NA,TRBV5-1,once,CASSLGEGNYEQYF,TGCGCCAGCAGCCTGGGCGAGGGGAACTACGAGCAGTACTTC
TRBJ2-5,NA,TRBV2,NA,CASSEARWGGKETQYF,TGTGCCAGCAGTGAAGCGCGCTGGGGGGGCAAAGAGACCCAGTACTTC
TRBJ1-2,NA,TRBV7-2,few,CASSPGRGEGYTF,TGTGCCAGCAGCCCGGGAAGGGGGGAAGGCTACACCTTC
TRBJ1-4,NA,TRBV4-3,NA,CASSQDGLKNEKLFF,TGCGCCAGCAGCCAAGATGGGCTGAAGAATGAAAAACTGTTTTTT
TRBJ1-1,NA,TRBV7-2,NA,CASSLVGQGGSGSTEAFF,TGTGCCAGCAGCTTAGTCGGGCAGGGCGGGAGTGGGAGCACTGAAGCTTTCTTT
TRBJ1-2,NA,TRBV12-3/TRBV12-4,NA,CASSLEGEDYGYTF,TGTGCCAGCAGTTTAGAGGGGGAGGACTATGGCTACACCTTC
TRBJ2-1,TRBD2,TRBV2,NA,CASSAAVGGLAQYNEQFF,TGTGCCAGCAGTGCGGCTGTAGGGGGACTAGCGCAATACAATGAGCAGTTCTTC
TRBJ1-4,NA,TRBV11-2,many,CASSLVGEKLFF,TGTGCCAGCAGCTTAGTAGGTGAAAAACTGTTTTTT
TRBJ2-1,TRBD2,TRBV2,few,CASSIAGGGNEQFF,TGTGCCAGCAGTATAGCGGGAGGAGGCAATGAGCAGTTCTTC
TRBJ2-7,TRBD2,TRBV9,few,CASSMAGGGSYEQYF,TGTGCCAGCAGCATGGCGGGAGGCGGTTCCTACGAGCAGTACTTC
TRBJ2-1,TRBD2,TRBV3-1,NA,CANSQEPGLAGVNEQFF,TGTGCCAACAGCCAAGAGCCAGGACTAGCGGGAGTCAATGAGCAGTTCTTC
TRBJ1-6,NA,TRBV20-1,NA,CSARGGGHGRDSPLHF,TGCAGTGCTAGAGGGGGGGGACACGGGAGGGATTCACCCCTCCACTTT
TRBJ2-1,NA,TRBV6-5,few,CASSPEEVEQFF,TGTGCCAGCAGCCCCGAGGAGGTTGAGCAGTTCTTC
TRBJ1-3,NA,TRBV4-3,NA,CASSQELGVSSGNTIYF,TGCGCCAGCAGCCAAGAGCTAGGGGTGAGCTCTGGAAACACCATATATTTT
TRBJ2-2,NA,TRBV29-1,few,CSVLQANTGELFF,TGCAGCGTTCTACAGGCGAACACCGGGGAGCTGTTTTTT
TRBJ2-4,TRBD1,TRBV7-2,NA,CASSLRTGPSAKNIQYF,TGTGCCAGCAGCTTAAGGACAGGGCCCTCAGCCAAAAACATTCAGTACTTC
TRBJ2-2,NA,TRBV21-1,once,CASSPPASGGLEELFF,TGTGCCAGCAGCCCTCCGGCTAGCGGGGGCCTCGAGGAGCTGTTTTTT
TRBJ2-1,NA,TRBV20-1,NA,CSAQGYNEQFF,TGCAGTGCTCAGGGCTACAATGAGCAGTTCTTC
TRBJ2-7,TRBD2,TRBV13,NA,CASSLRPGLAAAYEQYF,TGTGCCAGCAGCCTTAGACCGGGACTAGCGGCAGCCTACGAGCAGTACTTC
TRBJ1-2,NA,TRBV7-9,many,CASSAQLFYGYTF,TGTGCCAGCAGCGCTCAACTATTCTATGGCTACACCTTC
TRBJ2-5,NA,TRBV3-1,few,CASSRGPETQYF,TGTGCCAGCAGCCGGGGGCCGGAGACCCAGTACTTC